The 13 T cell receptor beta chains below all came from one sample that was sequenced in a study of shared clonotypes between healthy human individuals. Measured with immunoSEQ multiplex PCR; TCRdb has only the in-frame clones, and not every one. The data hold 950,000 to 1,100,000 clones, with about 84% observed a single time. Sequenced: memory CD4+ T cells from PBMCs. Subset specified: CD45RA-negative fraction. These receptors all stem from a young man in good health. Some clones in this sample may be carry-over from other donors' samples.

This chain connects TRBV28 to TRBJ2-6; D remains unclear. V was clipped by 5 bases and J by 3 bases, with 11 bases between them. The CDR3 runs to 15 residues. Germline CDR1 and CDR2: MDHEN and SYDVKM. CDR3 sequence reads: CASSPSRVGANVLTF. Here the CDR3 DNA reads TGTGCCAGCAGTCCATCCCGGGTTGGGGCCAACGTCCTGACTTTC.

The chain carries TRBV5-1 and TRBJ1-1, with no clear D. V gave up 0 bases and J gave up 3 bases, with 9 bases separating them. Germline V lookup: CDR1 SGHRS, CDR2 YFSETQ. The CDR3 is made up of 14 amino acids. The CDR3 DNA sequence: TGCGCCAGCAGCTTGGAAAAGGACTACACTGAAGCTTTCTTT. Translation: CASSLEKDYTEAFF.

The rearrangement joins TRBV5-1 to TRBJ1-1; TRBD1 aligns across 7 bases. The germline CDR1 and CDR2 sequences are SGHRS and YFSETQ. The CDR3 has 15 residues. The J segment lost 1 base and the V segment lost 4 bases, leaving 7 bases of the junction unmatched. CDR3 in amino acids: CASSPYRGGNTEAFF. CDR3 bases: TGCGCCAGCAGCCCGTACAGGGGCGGGAACACTGAAGCTTTCTTT.

This clone was observed a handful of times. The V gene is TRBV4-3, the J gene TRBJ1-2; 7 bases match TRBD1. The junction had 0 bases not matched to a gene; V was cut back by 5 bases and J by 3 bases. The CDR3 consists of 12 residues. The germline V gene encodes CDR1 LGHNA and CDR2 YSLEER. The CDR3 DNA reads TGCGCCAGCAGCGACAGGGACTATGGCTACACCTTC. Translation: CASSDRDYGYTF.

This sequence joins TRBV29-1 and TRBJ2-5; TRBD2 might be the D (6 bases). The V end was cut by 4 bases, the J end by 5 bases, with 17 bases between. The CDR3 loop spans 14 amino acids. Germline CDR1 SQVTM, CDR2 ANQGSEA. The CDR3 coding sequence is TGCAGCGTTGGGGACGTCCCAGGGAGGGAGACCCAGTACTTC. Its protein is CSVGDVPGRETQYF.

A remark on this clone: Distinct nucleotide sequences in the sample also encode this CDR3. This rearrangement joins TRBV5-1 to TRBJ2-1, with 7 bases identical to TRBD2. The CDR3 consists of 16 residues. The V gene end was trimmed by 0 bases and the J gene end by 4 bases; junction bases not matched to a gene: 7. In germline, CDR1 is SGHRS, CDR2 YFSETQ. CDR3 region: CASSLAGSGTYNEQFF. The CDR3 DNA reads TGCGCCAGCAGCTTGGCCGGGAGCGGGACGTACAATGAGCAGTTCTTC. The full variable domain, with the rest looked up from reference TRBV5-1 and TRBJ2-1, is KAGVTQTPRYLIKTRGQQVTLSCSPISGHRSVSWYQQTPGQGLQFLFEYFSETQRNKGNFPGRFSGRQFSNSRSEMNVSTLELGDSALYLCASSLAGSGTYNEQFFGPGTRLTVL.

The V call is TRBV30, the J call TRBJ1-6; D is ambiguous. Germline V CDR1 and CDR2: GTSNPN, SVGIG (reference sequence). The length of the CDR3 is 12 residues. Trimming cost V 3 bases and J 7 bases, with 7 bases left between them. The CDR3 bases are TGTGCCTGGAGGTACCCAAATTCACCCCTCCACTTT. Its translation is CAWRYPNSPLHF.

The chain couples TRBV30 to TRBJ2-5; tentatively, D is TRBD2 (6 bases). V dropped 8 bases and J dropped 1 base, with 8 bases sitting between them. The CDR3 extends over 11 amino acids. Germline CDR1 is GTSNPN and CDR2 is SVGIG (reference sequence). DNA for the CDR3: TGTGCCGGGACTTCCCAAGAGACCCAGTACTTC. Amino acids: CAGTSQETQYF.

The rearrangement links TRBV5-1 to TRBJ2-3; 10 nucleotides line up with TRBD2. V trimming: 0 bases; J trimming: 6 bases; junction bases outside the gene matches: 4. The CDR3 runs 15 residues. Germline CDR1 SGHRS, CDR2 YFSETQ. In nucleotides, the CDR3 is TGCGCCAGCAGCTTGGGGCAGGGACTAGCGGATACGCAGTATTTT. Translated: CASSLGQGLADTQYF.

The genes are TRBV5-1 and TRBJ2-5; D is possibly TRBD1 or TRBD2 (6 bases each). Germline lookup yields CDR1 SGHRS and CDR2 YFSETQ. V lost 4 bases to trimming and J lost 5 bases, with 15 bases between them. The CDR3 runs to 14 residues. The CDR3 sequence is CASSPGASAETQYF. DNA of the CDR3: TGCGCCAGCAGCCCGGGGGCATCAGCGGAGACCCAGTACTTC.

The chain joins TRBV11-3 to TRBJ2-4; 7 bases map to TRBD2. The germline CDR1 and CDR2 sequences are SGHNT and YENEEA. The CDR3 loop spans 13 amino acids. After removal of 11 bases from V and 6 bases from J, the junction contained 10 bases not matched to a gene. The CDR3 region is CAHDRPGGNIQYF. In DNA, the CDR3 is TGTGCCCATGATCGGCCGGGGGGAAACATTCAGTACTTC. The complete variable domain, with remaining parts taken from reference TRBV11-3 and TRBJ2-4, reads EAGVVQSPRYKIIEKKQPVAFWCNPISGHNTLYWYLQNLGQGPELLIRYENEEAVDDSQLPKDRFSAERLKGVDSTLKIQPAELGDSAVYLCAHDRPGGNIQYFGAGTRLSVL.

This clone was detected once. The V and J genes are TRBV6-6 and TRBJ1-2; 9 bases are a match to TRBD1. Germline CDR1 reads MNHNY; CDR2 reads SVGAGI (reference sequence). Unmatched junction bases numbered 7, after V lost 5 bases and J lost 3 bases. CDR3 length equals 15 residues. The CDR3 sequence is CASSTQGARDYGYTF. The CDR3 DNA reads as TGTGCCAGCAGTACACAGGGGGCGCGGGACTATGGCTACACCTTC.

The chain links TRBV4-2 to TRBJ2-1; 8 bases are shared with TRBD2. Germline lookup yields CDR1 LGHNA and CDR2 YNFKEQ. Trimming removed 1 base from V and 8 bases from J; junction bases left unmatched: 10. The CDR3 spans 16 residues. The CDR3: CASSQGASGFVDEQFF. CDR3 in DNA: TGTGCCAGCAGCCAAGGTGCTAGCGGGTTCGTCGATGAGCAGTTCTTC.